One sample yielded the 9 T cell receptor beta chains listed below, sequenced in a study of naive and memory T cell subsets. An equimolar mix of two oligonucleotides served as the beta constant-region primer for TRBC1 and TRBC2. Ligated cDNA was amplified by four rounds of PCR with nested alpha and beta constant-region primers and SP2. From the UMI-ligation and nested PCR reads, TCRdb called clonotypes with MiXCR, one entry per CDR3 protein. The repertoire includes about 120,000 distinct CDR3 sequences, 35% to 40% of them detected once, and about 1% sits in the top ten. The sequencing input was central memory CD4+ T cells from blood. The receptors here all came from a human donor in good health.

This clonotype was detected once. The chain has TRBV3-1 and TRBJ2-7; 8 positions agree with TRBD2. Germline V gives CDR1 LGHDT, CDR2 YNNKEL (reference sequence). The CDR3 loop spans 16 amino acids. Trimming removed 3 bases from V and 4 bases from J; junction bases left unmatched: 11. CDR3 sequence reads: CASSQWGAGVAYEQYF. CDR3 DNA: TGTGCCAGCAGCCAGTGGGGAGCGGGAGTAGCTTACGAGCAGTACTTC.

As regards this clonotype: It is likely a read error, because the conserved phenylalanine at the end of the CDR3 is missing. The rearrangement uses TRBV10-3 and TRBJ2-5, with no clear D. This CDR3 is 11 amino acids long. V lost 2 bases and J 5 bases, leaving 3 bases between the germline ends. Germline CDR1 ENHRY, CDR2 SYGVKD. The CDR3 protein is CAISEKETQYL. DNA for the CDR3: TGTGCCATCAGTGAGAAGGAGACCCAGTACTTA.

CDR3 coding DNA: TGTGCCAGCTCCTTGGGAAGCAATCAGCCCCAGCATTTT. This sequence encodes CASSLGSNQPQHF. The V gene is TRBV18, the J gene TRBJ1-5; D uncertain. CDR1 is KGHSH and CDR2 is LQKENI in the germline V gene. The CDR3 spans 13 residues. V lost 6 bases and J 1 base, leaving 7 bases between the germline ends.

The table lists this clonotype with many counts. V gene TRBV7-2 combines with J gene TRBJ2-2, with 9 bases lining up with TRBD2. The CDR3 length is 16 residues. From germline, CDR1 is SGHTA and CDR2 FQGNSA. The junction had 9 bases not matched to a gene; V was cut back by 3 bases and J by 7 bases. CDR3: CASSFPASGVNGELFF. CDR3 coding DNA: TGTGCCAGCAGCTTCCCGGCTAGCGGGGTTAACGGGGAGCTGTTTTTT.

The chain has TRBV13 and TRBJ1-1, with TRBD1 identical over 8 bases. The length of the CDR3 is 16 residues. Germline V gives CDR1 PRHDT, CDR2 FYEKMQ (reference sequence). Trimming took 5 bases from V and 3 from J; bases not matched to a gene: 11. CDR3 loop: CASSPRQGRGDTEAFF. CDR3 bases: TGTGCCAGCAGCCCCCGACAGGGGCGGGGGGACACTGAAGCTTTCTTT.

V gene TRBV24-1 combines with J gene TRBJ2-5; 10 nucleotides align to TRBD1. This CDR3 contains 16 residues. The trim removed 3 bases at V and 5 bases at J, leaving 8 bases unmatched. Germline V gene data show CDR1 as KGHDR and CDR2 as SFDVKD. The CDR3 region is CATSDAGTGEKETQYF. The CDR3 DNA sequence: TGTGCCACCAGTGATGCTGGGACAGGGGAAAAGGAGACCCAGTACTTC.

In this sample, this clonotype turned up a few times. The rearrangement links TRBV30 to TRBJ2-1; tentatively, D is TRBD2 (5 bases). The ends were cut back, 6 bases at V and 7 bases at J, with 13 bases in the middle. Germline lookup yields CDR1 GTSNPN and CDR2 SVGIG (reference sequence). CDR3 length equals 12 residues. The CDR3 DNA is TGTGCCTGTTCGGGAAACGAGAATGAGCAGTTCTTC. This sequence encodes CACSGNENEQFF.

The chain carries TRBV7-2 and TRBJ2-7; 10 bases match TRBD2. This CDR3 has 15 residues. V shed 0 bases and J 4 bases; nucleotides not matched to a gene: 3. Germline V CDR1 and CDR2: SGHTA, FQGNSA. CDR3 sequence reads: CASSLALAGVYEQYF. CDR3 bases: TGTGCCAGCAGCTTAGCGCTAGCGGGAGTGTACGAGCAGTACTTC.

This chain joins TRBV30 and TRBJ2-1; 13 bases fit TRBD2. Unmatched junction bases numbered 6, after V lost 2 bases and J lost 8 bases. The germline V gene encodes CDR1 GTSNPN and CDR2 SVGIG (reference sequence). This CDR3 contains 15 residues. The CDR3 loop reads CAWSQTSGRRHEQFF. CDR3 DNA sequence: TGTGCCTGGAGTCAGACTAGCGGGAGGAGGCATGAGCAGTTCTTC.